The 5 T cell receptor beta chains listed next were all sequenced from one sample in a study of CD8 T cells in ankylosing spondylitis. TCRdb analysed the 5' RACE reads with MiXCR anew, one entry per CDR3 protein. The sample has around 130,000 distinct CDR3 sequences, over 6.5% seen once. Sequenced: blood, either unsorted or a sorted T cell fraction (not recorded which). The receptor source for this set is a male donor with ankylosing spondylitis or in good health (not recorded which).

This clonotype was picked up many times. The CDR3 is CASSLAVSPYGYTF. In DNA, the CDR3 is TGTGCCAGCAGCTTAGCCGTCAGCCCCTATGGCTACACCTTC. V usage is TRBV7-2 and J usage is TRBJ1-2; D gene unclear. Trimming removed 0 bases from V and 4 bases from J, with 9 bases in between. This CDR3 has 14 amino acids. The germline V gene encodes CDR1 SGHTA and CDR2 FQGNSA.

This clonotype has a count of ten or more. This rearrangement joins TRBV18 to TRBJ2-2; 8 positions agree with TRBD1. V dropped 2 bases and J dropped 5; count of bases not matched to a gene: 7. Germline CDR1 reads KGHSH; CDR2 reads LQKENI. This CDR3 has 16 amino acids. CDR3 DNA: TGTGCCAGCTCACCATACGGGACAGGCGCTACCGGGGAGCTGTTTTTT. This encodes CASSPYGTGATGELFF.

Many counts were recorded for this clonotype. This chain connects TRBV5-1 to TRBJ2-3; 8 bases are shared with TRBD1. The CDR3 extends over 17 amino acids. The germline V gene encodes CDR1 SGHRS and CDR2 YFSETQ. V shed 0 bases, J shed 3 bases, and the junction held 9 bases outside the gene matches. This chain's CDR3 is CASSLGPQGVRTDTQYF. The CDR3 bases are TGCGCCAGCAGCTTGGGACCACAGGGGGTGAGGACAGATACGCAGTATTTT.

This clonotype was seen at least ten times. The V and J genes are TRBV18 and TRBJ2-1, with 7 bases identical to TRBD1. V lost 8 bases, J lost 7 bases, and 14 bases stayed unmatched. This CDR3 has 15 residues. The germline V gene encodes CDR1 KGHSH and CDR2 LQKENI. The CDR3 protein is CASPGENRDSNEQFF. CDR3 sequence (DNA): TGTGCCAGCCCCGGAGAGAATCGGGACAGTAATGAGCAGTTCTTC.

Note on this clonotype: A much more abundant neighbour one base away suggests this may be a read error. CDR3 coding DNA: TGCGGCAGCAGTTTGACCGGGACACTTAATGAGCAGTTCTTC. Translation: CGSSLTGTLNEQFF. The V gene is TRBV5-1, the J gene TRBJ2-1; a weak D match, TRBD1 (6 bases). CDR1 and CDR2 (germline): SGHRS, YFSETQ. There are 14 residues in the CDR3.